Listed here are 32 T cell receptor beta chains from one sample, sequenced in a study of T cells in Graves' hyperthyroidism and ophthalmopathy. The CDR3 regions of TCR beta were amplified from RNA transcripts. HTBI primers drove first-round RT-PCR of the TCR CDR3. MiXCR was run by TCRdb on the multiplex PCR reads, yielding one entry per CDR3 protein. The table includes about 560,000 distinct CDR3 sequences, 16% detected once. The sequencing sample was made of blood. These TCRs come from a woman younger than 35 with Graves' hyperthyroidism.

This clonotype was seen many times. The CDR3 loop reads CSAPASGGTTDTQYF. The DNA of the CDR3 is TGCAGTGCGCCTGCTAGCGGGGGAACGACAGATACGCAGTATTTT. This chain joins TRBV20-1 and TRBJ2-3, with 10 bases that match TRBD2. V shed 6 bases, J shed 3 bases, and the junction held 9 bases outside the gene matches. This CDR3 contains 15 residues. Germline CDR1 and CDR2: DFQATT and SNEGSKA (reference sequence).

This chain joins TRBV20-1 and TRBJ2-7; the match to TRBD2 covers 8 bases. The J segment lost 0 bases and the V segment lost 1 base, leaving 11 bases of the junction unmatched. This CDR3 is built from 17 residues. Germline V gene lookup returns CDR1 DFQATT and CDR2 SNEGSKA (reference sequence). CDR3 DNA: TGCAGTGCTAGAGGGCCGGGAGGGGGGGGCTTCTCCTACGAGCAGTACTTC. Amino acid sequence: CSARGPGGGGFSYEQYF.

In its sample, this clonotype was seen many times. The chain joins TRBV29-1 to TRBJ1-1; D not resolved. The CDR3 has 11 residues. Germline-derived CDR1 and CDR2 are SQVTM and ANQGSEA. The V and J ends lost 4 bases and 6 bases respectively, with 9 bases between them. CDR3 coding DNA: TGCAGCGTTGGTAAGGGTCCTGAAGCTTTCTTT. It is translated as CSVGKGPEAFF.

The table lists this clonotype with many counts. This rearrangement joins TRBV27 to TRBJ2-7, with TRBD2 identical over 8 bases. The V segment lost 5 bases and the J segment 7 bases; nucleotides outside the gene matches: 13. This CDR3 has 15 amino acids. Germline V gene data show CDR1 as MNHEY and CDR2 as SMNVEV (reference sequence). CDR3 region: CASSVTGGPWVEQYF. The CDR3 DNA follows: TGTGCCAGCAGTGTGACGGGAGGGCCGTGGGTAGAGCAGTACTTC.

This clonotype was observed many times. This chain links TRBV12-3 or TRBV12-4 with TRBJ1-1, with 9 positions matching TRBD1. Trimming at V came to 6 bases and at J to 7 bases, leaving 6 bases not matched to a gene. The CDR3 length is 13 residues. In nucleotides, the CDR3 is TGTGCCAGCAGGGGACAGGGAGCGGGTGAAGCTTTCTTT. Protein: CASRGQGAGEAFF.

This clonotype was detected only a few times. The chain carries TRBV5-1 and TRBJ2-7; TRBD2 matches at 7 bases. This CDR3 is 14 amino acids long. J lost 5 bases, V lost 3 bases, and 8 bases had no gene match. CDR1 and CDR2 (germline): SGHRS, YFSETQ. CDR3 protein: CASSSSAAGDEQYF. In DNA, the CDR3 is TGCGCCAGCAGCTCCAGTGCGGCGGGAGACGAGCAGTACTTC.

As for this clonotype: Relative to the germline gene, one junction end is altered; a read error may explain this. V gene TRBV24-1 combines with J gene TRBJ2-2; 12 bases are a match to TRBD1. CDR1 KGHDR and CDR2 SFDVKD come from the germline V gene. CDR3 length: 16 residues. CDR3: CATGERDRGRTGELFF. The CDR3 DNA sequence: TGTGCCACCGGTGAAAGGGACAGGGGGCGCACCGGGGAGCTGTTTTTT.

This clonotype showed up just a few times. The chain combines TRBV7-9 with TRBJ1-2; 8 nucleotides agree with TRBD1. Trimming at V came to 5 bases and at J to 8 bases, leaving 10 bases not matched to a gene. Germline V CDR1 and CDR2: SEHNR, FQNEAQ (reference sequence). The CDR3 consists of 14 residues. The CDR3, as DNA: TGTGCCAGCAGCCCATCCGGACAGGGTAAAGGCTACACCTTC. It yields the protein CASSPSGQGKGYTF.

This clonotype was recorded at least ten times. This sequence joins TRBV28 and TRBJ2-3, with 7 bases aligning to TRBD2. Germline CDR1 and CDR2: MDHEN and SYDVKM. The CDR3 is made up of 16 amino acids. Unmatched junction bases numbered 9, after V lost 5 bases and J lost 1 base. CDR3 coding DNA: TGTGCCAGCAGTCGCCCCCTAGCGGCACGCACAGATACGCAGTATTTT. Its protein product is CASSRPLAARTDTQYF.

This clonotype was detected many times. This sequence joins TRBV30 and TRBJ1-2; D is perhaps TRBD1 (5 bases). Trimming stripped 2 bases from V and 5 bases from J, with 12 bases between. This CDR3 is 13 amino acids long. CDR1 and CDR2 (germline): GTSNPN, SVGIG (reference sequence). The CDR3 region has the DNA TGTGCCTGGAGTCCGGGACGGGAGTATGGCTACACCTTC. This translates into CAWSPGREYGYTF.

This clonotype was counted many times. CDR3 sequence reads: CASSTTGGTYEQYF. The CDR3 DNA follows: TGTGCCAGCAGCACAACAGGGGGAACCTACGAGCAGTACTTC. This chain joins TRBV11-2 and TRBJ2-7; 8 nucleotides agree with TRBD1. This CDR3 comprises 14 residues. V lost 5 bases and J lost 2; bases outside the gene matches: 5. In germline, CDR1 is SGHAT, CDR2 FQNNGV.

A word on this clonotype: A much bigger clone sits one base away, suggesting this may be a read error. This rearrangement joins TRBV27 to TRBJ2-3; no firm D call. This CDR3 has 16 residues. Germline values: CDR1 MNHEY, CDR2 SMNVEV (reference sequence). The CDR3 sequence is CASSMTPRWLTDTQCF. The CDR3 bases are TGTGCCAGCAGTATGACTCCGCGTTGGCTCACAGATACGCAGTGTTTT.

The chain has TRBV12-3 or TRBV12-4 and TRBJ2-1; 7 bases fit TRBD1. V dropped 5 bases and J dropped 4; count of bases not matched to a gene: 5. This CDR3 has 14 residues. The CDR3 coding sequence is TGTGCCAGCAGTCCCAGGGGGAGATACAATGAGCAGTTCTTC. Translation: CASSPRGRYNEQFF.

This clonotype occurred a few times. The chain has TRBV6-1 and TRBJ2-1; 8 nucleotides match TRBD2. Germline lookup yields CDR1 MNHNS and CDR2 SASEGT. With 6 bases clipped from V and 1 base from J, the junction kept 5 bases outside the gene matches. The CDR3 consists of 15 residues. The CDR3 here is CASSRSGGSYNEQFF. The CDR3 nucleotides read TGTGCCAGCAGCCGAAGCGGGGGTTCCTACAATGAGCAGTTCTTC.

For the CDR3, the DNA is TGCAGTGCTCCAGCGACAGGGAGGGATCAAGCTTTCTTT. Its protein product is CSAPATGRDQAFF. V usage is TRBV20-1 and J usage is TRBJ1-1, with 7 positions matching TRBD1. This CDR3 region has 13 residues. V lost 5 bases and J lost 9; bases outside the gene matches: 12. Germline lookup yields CDR1 DFQATT and CDR2 SNEGSKA (reference sequence).

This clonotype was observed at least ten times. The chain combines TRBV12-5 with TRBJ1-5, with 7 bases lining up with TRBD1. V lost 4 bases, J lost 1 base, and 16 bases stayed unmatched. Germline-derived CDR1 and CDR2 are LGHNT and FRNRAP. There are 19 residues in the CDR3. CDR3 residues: CASGSRPLRDSLSNQPQHF. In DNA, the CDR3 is TGTGCTAGTGGTTCCCGACCATTACGGGACAGTTTAAGCAATCAGCCCCAGCATTTT.

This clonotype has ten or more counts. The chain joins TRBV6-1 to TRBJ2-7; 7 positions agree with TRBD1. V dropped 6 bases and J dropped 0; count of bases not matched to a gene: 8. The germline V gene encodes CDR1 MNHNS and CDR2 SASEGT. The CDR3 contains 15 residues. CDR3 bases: TGTGCCAGCAGAACGACAGGGTCCTACTCCTACGAGCAGTACTTC. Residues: CASRTTGSYSYEQYF.

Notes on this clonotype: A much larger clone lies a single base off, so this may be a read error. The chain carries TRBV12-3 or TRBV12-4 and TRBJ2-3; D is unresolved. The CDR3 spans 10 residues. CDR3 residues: CASGTDAQYF. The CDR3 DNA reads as TGTGCCAGCGGCACAGATGCGCAGTATTTT.

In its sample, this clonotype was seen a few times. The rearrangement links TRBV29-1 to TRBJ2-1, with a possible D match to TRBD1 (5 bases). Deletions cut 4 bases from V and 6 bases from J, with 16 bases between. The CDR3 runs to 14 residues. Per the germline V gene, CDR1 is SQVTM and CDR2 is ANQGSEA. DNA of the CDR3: TGCAGCGTTGGGGGATCCCCAGGGATCAATGAGCAGTTCTTC. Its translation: CSVGGSPGINEQFF.

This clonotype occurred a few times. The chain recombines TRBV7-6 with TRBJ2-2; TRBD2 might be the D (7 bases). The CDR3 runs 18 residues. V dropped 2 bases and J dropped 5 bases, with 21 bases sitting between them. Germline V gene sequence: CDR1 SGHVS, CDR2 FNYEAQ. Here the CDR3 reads CASSLIYDGGRRTGELFF. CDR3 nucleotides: TGTGCCAGCAGCTTAATTTACGACGGGGGGCGGAGGACCGGGGAGCTGTTTTTT. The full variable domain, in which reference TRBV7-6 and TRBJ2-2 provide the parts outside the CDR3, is GAGVSQSPRYKVTKRGQDVALRCDPISGHVSLYWYRQALGQGPEFLTYFNYEAQQDKSGLPNDRFSAERPEGSISTLTIQRTEQRDSAMYRCASSLIYDGGRRTGELFFGEGSRLTVL.

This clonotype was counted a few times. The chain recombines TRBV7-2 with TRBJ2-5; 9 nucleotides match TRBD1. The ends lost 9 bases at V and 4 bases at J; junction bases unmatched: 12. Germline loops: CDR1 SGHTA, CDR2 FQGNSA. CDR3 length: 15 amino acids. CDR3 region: CARGRDRVVSETQYF. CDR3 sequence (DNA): TGTGCCAGAGGGAGGGACAGGGTTGTTTCAGAGACCCAGTACTTC.

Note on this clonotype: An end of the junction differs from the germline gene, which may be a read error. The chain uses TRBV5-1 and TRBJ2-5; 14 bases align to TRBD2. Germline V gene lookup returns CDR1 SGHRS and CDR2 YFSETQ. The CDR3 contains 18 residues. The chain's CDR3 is CASSLVTSGGVNQETPYF. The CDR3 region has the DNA TGCGCCAGCAGCTTGGTGACTAGCGGGGGGGTAAACCAAGAGACCCCGTACTTC.

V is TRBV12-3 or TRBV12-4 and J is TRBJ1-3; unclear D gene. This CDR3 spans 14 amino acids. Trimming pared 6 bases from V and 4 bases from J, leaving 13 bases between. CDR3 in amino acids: CASSLLGIGNTIYF. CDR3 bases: TGTGCCAGCAGCCTTCTGGGAATAGGAAACACCATATATTTT.

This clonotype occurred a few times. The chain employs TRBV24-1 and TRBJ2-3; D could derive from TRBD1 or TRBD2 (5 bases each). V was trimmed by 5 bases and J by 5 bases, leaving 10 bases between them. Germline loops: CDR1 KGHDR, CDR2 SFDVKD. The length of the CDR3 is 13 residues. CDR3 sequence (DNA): TGTGCCACCAGTGCCTTGGGGGAAGATACGCAGTATTTT. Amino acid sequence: CATSALGEDTQYF.

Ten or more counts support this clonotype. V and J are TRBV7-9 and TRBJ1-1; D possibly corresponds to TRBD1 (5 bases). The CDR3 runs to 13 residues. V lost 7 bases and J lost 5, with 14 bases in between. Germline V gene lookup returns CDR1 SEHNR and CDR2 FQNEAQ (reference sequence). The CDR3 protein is CASTGLSRTEAFF. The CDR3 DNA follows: TGTGCCAGCACAGGGTTAAGTCGGACTGAAGCTTTCTTT.

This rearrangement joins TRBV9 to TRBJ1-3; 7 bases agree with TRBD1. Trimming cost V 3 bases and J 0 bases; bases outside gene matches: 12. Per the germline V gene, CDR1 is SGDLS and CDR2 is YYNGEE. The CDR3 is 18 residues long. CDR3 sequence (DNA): TGTGCCAGCAGCGCCCAACAGGGGTCATTGAGCTCTGGAAACACCATATATTTT. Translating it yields CASSAQQGSLSSGNTIYF.

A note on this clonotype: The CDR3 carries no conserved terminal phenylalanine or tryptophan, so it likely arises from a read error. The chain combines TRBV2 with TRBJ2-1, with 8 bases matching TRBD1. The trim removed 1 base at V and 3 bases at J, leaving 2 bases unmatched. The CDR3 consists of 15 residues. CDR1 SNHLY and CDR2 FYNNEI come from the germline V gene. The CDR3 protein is CASSEEQGGYNEQFL. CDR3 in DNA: TGTGCCAGCAGTGAAGAACAGGGGGGCTACAATGAGCAGTTCTTA.

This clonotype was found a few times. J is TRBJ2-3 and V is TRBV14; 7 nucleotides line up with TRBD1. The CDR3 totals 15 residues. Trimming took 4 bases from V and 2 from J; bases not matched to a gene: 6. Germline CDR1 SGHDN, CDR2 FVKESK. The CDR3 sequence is CASSPWDRATDTQYF. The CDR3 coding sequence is TGTGCCAGCAGCCCGTGGGACAGAGCCACAGATACGCAGTATTTT.

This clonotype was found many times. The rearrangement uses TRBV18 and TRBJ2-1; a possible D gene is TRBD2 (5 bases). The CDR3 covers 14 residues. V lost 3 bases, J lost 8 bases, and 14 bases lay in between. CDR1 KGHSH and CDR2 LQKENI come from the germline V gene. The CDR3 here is CASSPILAGDEQFF. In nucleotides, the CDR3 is TGTGCCAGCTCACCGATCCTAGCAGGAGATGAGCAGTTCTTC.

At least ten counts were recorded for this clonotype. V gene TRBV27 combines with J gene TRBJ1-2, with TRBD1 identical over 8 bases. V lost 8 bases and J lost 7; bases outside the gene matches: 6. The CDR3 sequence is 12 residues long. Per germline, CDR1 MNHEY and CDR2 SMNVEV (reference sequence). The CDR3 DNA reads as TGTGCCAGCGTCAGGGGGCAAGTTGGCTACACCTTC. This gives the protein CASVRGQVGYTF.

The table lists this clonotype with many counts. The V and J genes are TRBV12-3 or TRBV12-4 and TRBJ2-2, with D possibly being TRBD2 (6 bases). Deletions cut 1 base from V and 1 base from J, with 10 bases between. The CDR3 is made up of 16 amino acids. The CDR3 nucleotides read TGTGCCAGCAGTTTAGTCCGGGGGAGGAACACCGGGGAGCTGTTTTTT. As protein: CASSLVRGRNTGELFF.

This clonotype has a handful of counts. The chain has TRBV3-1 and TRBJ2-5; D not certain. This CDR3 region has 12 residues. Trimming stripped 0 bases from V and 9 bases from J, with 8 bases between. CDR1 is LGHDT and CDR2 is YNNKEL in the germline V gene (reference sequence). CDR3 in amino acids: CASSQDLVPQYF. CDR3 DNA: TGTGCCAGCAGCCAAGATCTGGTTCCCCAGTACTTC.